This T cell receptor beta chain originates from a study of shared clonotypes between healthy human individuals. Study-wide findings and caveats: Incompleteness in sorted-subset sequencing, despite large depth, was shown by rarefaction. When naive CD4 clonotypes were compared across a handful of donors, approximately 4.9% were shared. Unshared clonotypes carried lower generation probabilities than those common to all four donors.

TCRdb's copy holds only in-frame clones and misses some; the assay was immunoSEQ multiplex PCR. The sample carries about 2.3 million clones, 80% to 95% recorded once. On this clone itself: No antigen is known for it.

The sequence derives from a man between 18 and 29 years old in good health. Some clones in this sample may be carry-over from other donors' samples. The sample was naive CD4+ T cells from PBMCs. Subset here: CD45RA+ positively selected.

CDR3 DNA sequence: TGTGCCAGCAGCGTACGGCCACCCGATGAGCAGTTCTTC. Protein product: CASSVRPPDEQFF. The chain links TRBV9 to TRBJ2-1; no reliable D call. Germline-derived CDR1 and CDR2 are SGDLS and YYNGEE. This CDR3 has 13 residues. V dropped 1 base and J dropped 8 bases, with 10 bases sitting between them.